The clone carrying this T cell receptor beta chain was detected ten times or more. Unique molecular identifiers were linked by the library to individual cDNA molecules. TCRdb itself ran the RACE reads through MiXCR, one entry per CDR3 protein. Of under 120,000 distinct CDR3 sequences in the sample, approximately 11% were seen once. The data stem from a study of human T cells and chemical hapten exposure. Study as a whole: 2% DPC was applied to approximately 2 cm by approximately 2 cm of upper inner arm skin for sensitization.

The time point denotes: patch test 1, 2 weeks after DPC sensitization. Treatment: therapeutic diphenylcyclopropenone sensitization with weekly scalp DPC. The authors' total RNA extraction used unfractionated whole blood. Sequencing was performed on whole blood, taken in connection with sensitization to the hapten diphenylcyclopropenone (DPC). The source is a woman between 35 and 50 years old with alopecia areata. Some clones in this sample may be carry-over from other donors' samples.

The CDR3, as DNA: TGTGCCAGCAGACGTCTAGCGGGAGAGACCGGGGAGCTGTTTTTT. Translation: CASRRLAGETGELFF. V gene TRBV28 combines with J gene TRBJ2-2; 10 nucleotides agree with TRBD2. CDR1 is MDHEN and CDR2 is SYDVKM in the germline V gene. Trimming cost V 6 bases and J 5 bases; bases outside gene matches: 6. CDR3 length equals 15 residues. Using reference TRBV28 and TRBJ2-2 for the parts outside the CDR3, the full variable domain is DVKVTQSSRYLVKRTGEKVFLECVQDMDHENMFWYRQDPGLGLRLIYFSYDVKMKEKGDIPEGYSVSREKKERFSLILESASTNQTSMYLCASRRLAGETGELFFGEGSRLTVL.